This T cell receptor (beta chain) was recovered during a study of T-cell memory formation after mild COVID-19. Study conclusions and caveats: Contracting CD4+ clones lay largely in CM and EM, with CD8+ ones residing in EMRA. Later expanders leaned CD4+, whereas day 15 to 85 contracting clones were balanced CD4/CD8. The study detected some responding clones in pre-infection memory, suggesting cross-reactive memory joined.

This clonotype was picked up many times. The antigen is undetermined. One entry per CDR3 protein results from TCRdb running MiXCR on the 5' RACE reads. The table has hundreds of thousands of distinct CDR3 sequences, about 23% seen once. The receptor's source is an adult woman who had mild COVID-19 (a few samples of this study predate the infection). Cell type and time point are not known. Sequenced material: PBMCs or a T cell subset sorted from them (not recorded which).

CDR3: CASSFALGPAYEQYF. CDR3 DNA: TGTGCCAGCAGTTTCGCTCTGGGCCCGGCCTACGAGCAGTACTTC. V and J are TRBV12-3 or TRBV12-4 and TRBJ2-7; D unclear. The V end lost 3 bases, the J end lost 2 bases, and 14 bases lay between the germline ends. The CDR3 spans 15 residues.